Listed below are T cell receptor beta chains from one sample, sequenced in a study of liver allograft versus peripheral blood T cells. TCRdb independently ran MiXCR on the reads; one entry per CDR3 protein. The profile shows about 14,000 distinct CDR3 sequences, about a fifth of them singletons. These receptors all stem from a human patient who had a liver transplant. Part of the T cell pool may stem from the graft donor. CDR3s include the opening cysteine and the closing phenylalanine or tryptophan. The D gene is left open where the match is weak. Rows give clone size only sometimes, using once, few, many, or a class for an expanded clone.

TRBV28,medium-sized,NA,TRBJ1-5,CASTWGGQPQHF,TGTGCCAGCACCTGGGGGGGGCAGCCCCAGCATTTT
TRBV5-4,many,TRBD1,TRBJ2-7,CASSLPGQGRYEQYF,TGTGCCAGCAGCTTACCCGGACAGGGGAGATACGAGCAGTACTTC
TRBV5-4,few,NA,TRBJ1-1,CASSDDPNTEAFF,TGTGCCAGCAGCGATGACCCGAACACTGAAGCTTTCTTT
TRBV6-1,many,NA,TRBJ1-1,CASSERIHSAEAFF,TGTGCCAGCAGTGAAAGGATCCACAGCGCTGAAGCTTTCTTT
TRBV29-1,NA,TRBD1,TRBJ1-5,CSARPGGEGQPQHF,TGCAGCGCCCGCCCAGGGGGCGAAGGTCAGCCCCAGCATTTT
TRBV29-1,medium-sized,NA,TRBJ1-4,CSVGVEKLFF,TGCAGCGTGGGTGTAGAAAAACTGTTTTTT
TRBV20-1,few,NA,TRBJ1-5,CSASGGGFQPQHF,TGCAGTGCTAGCGGGGGGGGCTTTCAGCCCCAGCATTTT
TRBV28,few,NA,TRBJ1-5,CASNWGSNQPQHF,TGTGCCAGCAATTGGGGGAGCAATCAGCCCCAGCATTTT
TRBV12-3/TRBV12-4,NA,NA,TRBJ1-1,CASSSGTPRTFF,TGTGCCAGCAGTTCGGGGACCCCGAGGACTTTCTTT
TRBV7-9,NA,NA,TRBJ2-5,CASSLWASETQYF,TGTGCCAGCAGCTTATGGGCTAGCGAGACCCAGTACTTC
TRBV6-5,medium-sized,NA,TRBJ1-2,CASSSTGTVYGYTF,TGTGCCAGCAGTTCTACCGGGACGGTCTATGGCTACACCTTC
TRBV6-6,few,TRBD1,TRBJ2-5,CASGTEETQYF,TGTGCCAGCGGGACAGAAGAGACCCAGTACTTC
TRBV20-1,few,NA,TRBJ1-6,CSARDLSTEHNSPLHF,TGCAGTGCTAGAGATCTGTCAACAGAGCATAATTCACCCCTCCACTTT
TRBV27,medium-sized,NA,TRBJ1-2,CASRPPPGLGHGYTF,TGTGCCAGCAGGCCTCCTCCGGGACTCGGGCATGGCTACACCTTC
TRBV7-2,NA,TRBD2,TRBJ2-3,CASSLTAGGRDTQYF,TGTGCCAGCAGCTTAACAGCGGGAGGCAGGGATACGCAGTATTTT
TRBV20-1,NA,TRBD1,TRBJ1-5,CSAYPGQVNQPQHF,TGCAGTGCTTATCCCGGACAGGTCAATCAGCCCCAGCATTTT
TRBV6-5,many,TRBD1,TRBJ2-3,CASSSPIRTGLDTQYF,TGTGCCAGCAGTTCTCCGATTAGGACAGGGTTGGATACGCAGTATTTT
TRBV12-3/TRBV12-4,many,NA,TRBJ1-1,CASTREGSTEAFF,TGTGCCAGCACTAGGGAGGGGAGCACTGAAGCTTTCTTT
TRBV20-1,NA,NA,TRBJ2-7,CSARGFGNPYEQYF,TGCAGTGCTAGGGGGTTCGGTAACCCCTACGAGCAGTACTTC
TRBV5-3,NA,NA,TRBJ1-1,CARAPGWSNRDRTEAFF,TGTGCCAGAGCCCCCGGGTGGTCAAACAGGGATCGCACTGAAGCTTTCTTT
TRBV9,NA,NA,TRBJ1-4,CASSVEGRNEKLFF,TGTGCCAGCAGCGTAGAGGGGAGGAATGAAAAACTGTTTTTT
TRBV28,NA,NA,TRBJ2-5,CASSLSAGAGETQYF,TGTGCCAGCAGTTTATCAGCCGGGGCGGGGGAGACCCAGTACTTC
TRBV20-1,few,NA,TRBJ2-3,CSAVGGKDTQYF,TGCAGTGCCGTCGGGGGAAAGGATACGCAGTATTTT
TRBV7-2,NA,NA,TRBJ1-1,CASSWDFRTEAFF,TGTGCCAGCAGTTGGGACTTCAGGACTGAAGCTTTCTTT
TRBV28,medium-sized,NA,TRBJ1-4,CASSSQGPEKLFF,TGTGCCAGCAGTTCCCAGGGGCCGGAGAAACTGTTTTTT
TRBV7-3,NA,TRBD2,TRBJ2-7,CASSLGRKLAGGPYEQYF,TGTGCCAGCAGCTTAGGGCGGAAGCTAGCGGGAGGCCCCTACGAGCAGTACTTC
TRBV28,NA,TRBD1,TRBJ1-6,CVSRGDSNNSPLHF,TGTGTCAGCCGCGGGGACAGCAATAATTCACCCCTCCACTTT
TRBV24-1,medium-sized,TRBD1,TRBJ2-1,CATSAFGTGSHNEQFF,TGTGCCACCAGTGCGTTTGGGACAGGGTCGCACAATGAGCAGTTCTTC
TRBV11-2,NA,TRBD2,TRBJ2-3,CASSLEVRGGARDTQYF,TGTGCCAGCAGCTTAGAAGTGCGCGGGGGGGCAAGAGATACGCAGTATTTT
TRBV3-1,NA,TRBD1,TRBJ1-6,CASRPSGTGHNSPLHF,TGTGCCAGCAGACCCTCGGGGACAGGGCATAATTCACCCCTCCACTTT
TRBV7-9,NA,NA,TRBJ2-3,CASSPGAGYSTDTQYF,TGTGCCAGCAGCCCAGGGGCGGGGTATAGCACAGATACGCAGTATTTT
TRBV15,NA,NA,TRBJ1-5,CATSRDLGRSQPQHF,TGTGCCACCAGCAGAGATCTTGGCAGATCTCAGCCCCAGCATTTT
TRBV12-3/TRBV12-4,few,TRBD1,TRBJ2-2,CASTLRQGGLKLFF,TGTGCCAGCACCCTCCGACAGGGGGGGTTGAAGCTGTTTTTT
TRBV28,many,NA,TRBJ1-3,CASSSPGDKLGNTIYF,TGTGCCAGCAGTAGCCCAGGGGATAAGCTGGGAAACACCATATATTTT
TRBV28,many,NA,TRBJ1-4,CASSPDSNEKLFF,TGTGCCAGCAGCCCCGACAGCAATGAAAAACTGTTTTTT
TRBV10-3,few,TRBD2,TRBJ2-3,CASKKASGRETTDTQYF,TGTGCCTCAAAGAAGGCTAGCGGGAGGGAAACCACAGATACGCAGTATTTT
TRBV18,medium-sized,NA,TRBJ1-4,CASSLGRTNEKLFF,TGTGCCAGCTCACTGGGGAGAACTAATGAAAAACTGTTTTTT
TRBV15,medium-sized,NA,TRBJ2-1,CATSGPRVGSSYNEQFF,TGTGCCACCAGCGGGCCAAGGGTTGGGAGCTCCTACAATGAGCAGTTCTTC
TRBV15,NA,NA,TRBJ1-1,CATSRTPEGNTEAFF,TGTGCCACCAGCAGAACCCCCGAAGGGAACACTGAAGCTTTCTTT
TRBV9,once,TRBD2,TRBJ2-5,CASSVAPGGGEETQYF,TGTGCCAGCAGCGTAGCCCCTGGGGGGGGAGAAGAGACCCAGTACTTC
TRBV18,medium-sized,TRBD1,TRBJ2-7,CASSLLPPGQGAHEQYF,TGTGCCAGCTCACTACTACCCCCGGGACAGGGGGCCCACGAGCAGTACTTC
TRBV6-6,NA,NA,TRBJ1-6,CASSYGPPQGNNSPLHF,TGTGCCAGCAGTTACGGGCCCCCACAGGGAAATAATTCACCCCTCCACTTT
TRBV6-6,medium-sized,NA,TRBJ2-7,CASSGPSYEQYF,TGTGCCAGCAGTGGACCCTCCTACGAGCAGTACTTC
TRBV7-2,NA,NA,TRBJ2-7,CVSSLGGTRSYEQYF,TGTGTCAGCAGCCTCGGTGGGACGCGCTCCTACGAGCAGTACTTC